This paragraph covers one T cell receptor beta chain sequence. What this receptor recognizes is not known. No much larger clone is present one base from it, and per-base qualities are unavailable. Spanning cysteine to phenylalanine, the CDR3 consists of 15 amino acids. CDR3 DNA only is kept here, 45 bases in frame from base 1. Between the V and J ends, shortened by 3 bases and 2 bases respectively, the junction contains 14 bases. The germline V gene sets CDR1 to MNHEY and CDR2 to SVGAGI. The sample belongs to a study of response to subunit inactivated influenza vaccine (dated by TCRdb to about 2018). Background for the entire study: To follow how T cells responded to a trivalent subunit inactivated influenza vaccine, the researchers relied on deep quantitative profiling of the T cell receptor repertoire.

The full study reports these points: According to the authors, only a limited number of new T cells may be recruited by each seasonal influenza vaccination.

Library preparation used RT-PCR. The data were produced on an Illumina HiSeq 2500. TCRdb reran the public reads through fastp at Q25 and MiXCR, keeping productive beta chains. Entries are consolidated by CDR3 protein sequence, retaining the most common genes and DNA. Within this sample are under 950,000 distinct CDR3 sequences, with 20% to 25% of them counted one time only. The ten top clones hold roughly a tenth of the sample. The rearrangement joined TRBV6-5 to TRBJ2-7; TRBD1 might be the D gene, on 5 matching bases. Sequencing used PBMCs from blood, obtained roughly 5 days after vaccination. This sequence was found in a man aged 50-59 years who received an inactivated influenza vaccine. Donor details come from another sample of the same person, matched by shared clones. The CDR3 here reads CASSYRQGSTYEQYF. The DNA sequence is as follows: TGTGCCAGCAGTTATAGGCAGGGATCGACCTACGAGCAGTACTTC.